This T cell receptor beta chain was sequenced during a study of blood T cells in healthy people across ages. Worth noting for this clonotype: No conserved phenylalanine or tryptophan is present at the end of the CDR3, so a read error is the likely explanation.

Each sample yielded at least 6 micrograms of PBMC total RNA. This CDR3 is built from 11 residues. V lost 5 bases and J lost 10, with 11 bases in between. CDR1 SEHNR and CDR2 FQNEAQ come from the germline V gene (reference sequence). The authors ran a second PCR of about 7 to 12 cycles using a sample-barcoded 5' primer and a J-beta primer mix. MiXCR was run by TCRdb on the 5' RACE reads, yielding one entry per CDR3 protein. The sample shows about 800,000 distinct CDR3 sequences, 25% of them seen only once. The same data also contributed to another study, on T cells of mothers and their children.

This receptor was obtained from a boy aged 5-17 years in good health. This chain joins TRBV7-9 and TRBJ1-1; D is perhaps TRBD1 (6 bases). The sequenced sample was blood. CDR3 bases: TGTGCCAGCAGCGTAGGACAGCGAGCTTTCCTT. Protein product: CASSVGQRAFL.